The entry below describes one TCR beta chain. Its antigen is as yet unknown. Primers used in a second PCR of about 6 to 11 cycles were a sample-barcoded 5' primer and a J-beta primer mix. Each CDR3 protein is one row after TCRdb ran MiXCR on the 5' RACE reads. The data contain around 1,900,000 distinct CDR3 sequences, about 39% of them seen just once; the ten biggest clones take up roughly 23%. J lost 2 bases, V lost 3 bases, and 9 bases had no gene match. Germline lookup yields CDR1 SGDLS and CDR2 YYNGEE. CDR3 length equals 17 residues. This record comes from a study of blood T cells in healthy people across ages. Study-level findings and limits: Diversity estimates drawn from one million T cells were deemed underestimates.

This TCR was recovered from a human donor in good health. The V gene is TRBV9, the J gene TRBJ2-2; 8 bases map to TRBD2. What was sequenced was blood. The CDR3 protein is CASSAWDGGANTGELFF. DNA for the CDR3: TGTGCCAGCAGCGCCTGGGACGGGGGGGCAAACACCGGGGAGCTGTTTTTT.